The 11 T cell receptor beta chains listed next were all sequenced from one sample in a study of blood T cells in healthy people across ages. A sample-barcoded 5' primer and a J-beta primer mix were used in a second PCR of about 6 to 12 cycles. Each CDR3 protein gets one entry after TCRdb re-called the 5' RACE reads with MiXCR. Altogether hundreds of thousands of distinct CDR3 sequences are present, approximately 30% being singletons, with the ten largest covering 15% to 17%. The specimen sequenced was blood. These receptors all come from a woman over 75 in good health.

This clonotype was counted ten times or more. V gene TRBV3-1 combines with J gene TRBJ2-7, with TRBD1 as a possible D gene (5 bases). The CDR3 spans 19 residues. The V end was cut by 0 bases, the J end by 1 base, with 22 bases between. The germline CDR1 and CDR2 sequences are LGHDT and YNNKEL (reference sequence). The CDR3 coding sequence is TGTGCCAGCAGCCAAGATGTCGTATCTTACCAGGGATCATCCTACGAGCAGTACTTC. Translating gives CASSQDVVSYQGSSYEQYF.

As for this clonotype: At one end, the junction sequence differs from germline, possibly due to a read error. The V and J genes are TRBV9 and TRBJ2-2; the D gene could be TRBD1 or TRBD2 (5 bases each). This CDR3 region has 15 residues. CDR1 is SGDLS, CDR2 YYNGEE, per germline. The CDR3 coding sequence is TGTGCCAGCAGCGCCGGGACCGAGAACACCGGGGAGCGGTTTTTT. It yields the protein CASSAGTENTGERFF. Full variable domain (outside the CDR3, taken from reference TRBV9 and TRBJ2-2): DSGVTQTPKHLITATGQRVTLRCSPRSGDLSVYWYQQSLDQGLQFLIQYYNGEERAKGNILERFSAQQFPDLHSELNLSSLELGDSALYFCASSAGTENTGERFFGEGSRLTVL.

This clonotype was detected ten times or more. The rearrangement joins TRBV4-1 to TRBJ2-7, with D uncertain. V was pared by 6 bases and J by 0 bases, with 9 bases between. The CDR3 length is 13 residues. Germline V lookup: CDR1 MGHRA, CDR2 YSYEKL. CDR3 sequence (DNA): TGCGCCAGCAGGGATATGAGCTCCTACGAGCAGTACTTC. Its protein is CASRDMSSYEQYF.

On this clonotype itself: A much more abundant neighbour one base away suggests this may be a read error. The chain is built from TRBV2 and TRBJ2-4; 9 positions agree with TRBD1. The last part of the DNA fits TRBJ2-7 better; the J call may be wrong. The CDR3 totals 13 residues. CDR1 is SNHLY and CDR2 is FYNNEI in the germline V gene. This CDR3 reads CARGRGQGYEQYF. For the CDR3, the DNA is TGTGCCCGCGGAAGGGGACAGGGCTACGAGCAGTACTTC.

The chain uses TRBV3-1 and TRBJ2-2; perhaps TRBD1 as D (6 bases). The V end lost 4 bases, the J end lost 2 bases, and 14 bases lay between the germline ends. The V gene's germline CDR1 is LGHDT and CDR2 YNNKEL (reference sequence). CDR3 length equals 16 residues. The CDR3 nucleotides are TGTGCCAGCAGCCTCGGCTGGGGGCGAAACACCGGGGAGCTGTTTTTT. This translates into CASSLGWGRNTGELFF.

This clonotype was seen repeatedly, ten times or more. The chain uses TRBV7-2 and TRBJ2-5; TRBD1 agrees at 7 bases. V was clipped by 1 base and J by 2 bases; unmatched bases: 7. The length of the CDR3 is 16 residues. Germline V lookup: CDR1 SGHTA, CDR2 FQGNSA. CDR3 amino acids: CASSLGPGGPQETQYF. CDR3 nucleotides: TGTGCCAGCAGCTTAGGGCCAGGGGGACCTCAAGAGACCCAGTACTTC.

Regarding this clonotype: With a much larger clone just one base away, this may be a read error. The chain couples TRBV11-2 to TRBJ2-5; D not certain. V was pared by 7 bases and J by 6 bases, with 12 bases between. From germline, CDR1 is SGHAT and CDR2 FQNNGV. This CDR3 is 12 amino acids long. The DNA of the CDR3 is TGTGCCAGCAACTTGTCCAGTCAGACCCAGTACTTC. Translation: CASNLSSQTQYF.

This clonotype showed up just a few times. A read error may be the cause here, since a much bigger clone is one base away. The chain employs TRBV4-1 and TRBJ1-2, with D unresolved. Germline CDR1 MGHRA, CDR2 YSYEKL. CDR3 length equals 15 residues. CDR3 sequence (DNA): TGCTCCAGCAGCCAAGAAGATGGGATGGACTATGGCTACACCTTC. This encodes CSSSQEDGMDYGYTF.

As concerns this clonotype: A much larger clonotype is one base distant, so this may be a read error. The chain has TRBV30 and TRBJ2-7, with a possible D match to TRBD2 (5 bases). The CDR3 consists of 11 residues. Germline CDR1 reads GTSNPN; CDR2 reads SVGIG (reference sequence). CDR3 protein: CAGSVGYRQYF. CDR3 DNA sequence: TGTGCCGGGAGTGTTGGGTACCGGCAGTACTTC.

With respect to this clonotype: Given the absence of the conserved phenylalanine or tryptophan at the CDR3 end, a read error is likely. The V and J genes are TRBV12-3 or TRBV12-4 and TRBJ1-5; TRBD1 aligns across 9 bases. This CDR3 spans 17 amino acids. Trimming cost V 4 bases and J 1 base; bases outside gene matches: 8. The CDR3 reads CASSYGTGTGSNQPQHV. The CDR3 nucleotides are TGTGCCAGCAGTTACGGGACCGGGACAGGGAGCAATCAGCCCCAGCATGTT.

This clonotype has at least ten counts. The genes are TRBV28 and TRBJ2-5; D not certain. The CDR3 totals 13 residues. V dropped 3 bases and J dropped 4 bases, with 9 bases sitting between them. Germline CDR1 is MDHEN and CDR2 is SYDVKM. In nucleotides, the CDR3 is TGTGCCAGCAGTTTCCCGCTTCGAGAGACCCAGTACTTC. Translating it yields CASSFPLRETQYF.